This T cell receptor (beta chain) was recovered during a study of cytomegalovirus exposure and HLA in healthy donors. CDR1 and CDR2 (germline): SGHRS, YFSETQ. V was trimmed by 0 bases and J by 4 bases, leaving 14 bases between them. CDR3 length: 15 amino acids. Points from the study as a whole: In vitro testing confirmed a few CMV-associated chains as specific for CMV antigens. Accurate predictions that matched the HLA-A and HLA-B alleles of most subjects were reportedly made from TCR beta sequences.

Notes on this clone: Its specificity is not known.

Both 60 Vbeta primers and 13 Jbeta primers went into the PCR. Using immunoSEQ multiplex PCR, the repertoire was profiled, and TCRdb retains in-frame clones only, with some absent. In the table there are under 300,000 clones, 86% of which are singletons. Sequencing used PBMCs. The TCR was taken from a man aged 35 to 55 in good health and CMV-seropositive. This chain uses TRBV5-1 with TRBJ2-7; TRBD1 might be the D (7 bases). Written as DNA, the CDR3 is TGCGCCAGCAGCTTGGGTTCAGGGGGGTGGTACGAGCAGTACTTC. Protein: CASSLGSGGWYEQYF.